Sequencing of this T cell receptor (beta chain) was carried out in a study of cytomegalovirus exposure and HLA in healthy donors (dated by TCRdb to the late 2010s). For the wider study: According to an earlier analysis of 550 to 750 of the donors, some 180 million T cells yielded approximately 120 million unique TCR beta sequences and approximately 300 Gb of sequence data. An early release covering over 500 HLA-typed donors comprised 250 to 350 gigabases of sequencing data and 65 million to 100 million unique TCR sequences. Among the roughly 390 genotyped donors, around 81% belonged to the genetic ancestry cluster associated with self-reported Caucasian donors. A separate validation cohort of roughly 130 different subjects was used in addition to the roughly 700-subject first cohort. Alongside the repertoire data, information on donor age, sex, ethnicity and CMV serostatus was compiled. About 5 DR-DQ haplotypes were handled as single units for association and clustering, since linkage in the cohort was strong. Typing coverage varied by locus: 629-630 donors for A, B, C, DRB1 and DQB1; approximately 500 for DQA1; 600 to 610 for DPA1; approximately 490 for DPB1. In an earlier analysis of 587 of the donors, high-throughput TCR beta sequencing was used to judge whether each TCR beta V gene segment behaved as functional or pseudogenic. All discovery cohort repertoires had been generated on a single sequencing platform. HLA typing covered class I and class II loci at four-digit resolution. To study patterns of TCR occurrence, a later analysis re-analyzed previously published TCR beta repertoires from 666 donors and added high-resolution HLA genotyping. The study combined high-throughput TCR immunosequencing, statistical association of individual TCRs with disease status, and machine learning to predict cytomegalovirus infection status. The study was designed to test whether signatures of past pathogen exposure could be identified by cataloging public T cell receptors. Among roughly 400 genotyped donors of the cohort, an average of approximately 250,000 unique TCR beta nucleotide sequences were sequenced per donor, roughly a sixth of them non-productive. The later analysis used no new phenotypic data to find candidate immune exposures, relying instead on TCR beta sequences and their occurrence across donors. In a later genetic analysis, genome-wide SNP genotypes for about 55% of the roughly 670 donors were used, and that subset was treated as a discovery cohort. Using immunosequencing, the study profiled T cell repertoires from around 680 subjects and related those repertoires to cytomegalovirus serostatus. Paper-wide results and their limitations: A later analysis found that most CMV-associated TCR beta chains appeared HLA-restricted, with HLA associations seemingly driven largely by CMV exposure. When HLA alleles, especially DR and DQ, strongly co-occurred, attributing TCR associations to individual alleles was difficult. At a false discovery rate of 0.05, a later analysis linked about 17,000 TCR beta sequences to specific HLA alleles. In a later analysis, TCR association rates were found to vary across HLA loci, with the most associated TCRs seen for DRB1 alleles and the fewest for HLA-C alleles. A cluster of highly shared sequence variants was judged likely to be a technical artifact of the sequencing pipeline. A further reported finding was that TCR beta sequences accurately predicted the HLA-A and HLA-B alleles for most subjects in the first cohort. Correlated functional status among segregating V segments might be attributable to linkage disequilibrium, but an unknown experimental factor could not be ruled out. Because counts were too low, about 18 rarely observed V segments, including chromosome 9 orphons, were excluded from the earlier analysis of several hundred of the donors. An earlier analysis of approximately 530 of the donors showed that most TCR beta V segments appeared in productive rearrangements either about 87% or about 30% of the time, which broadly matched IMGT annotations. A later analysis reported that several top co-occurrence clusters appeared linked to parvovirus B19, influenza, CMV and Epstein-Barr virus. In a later genetic analysis, a missense DCLRE1C variant was associated with V-gene and J-gene trimming of TCR beta chains, and the association was replicated in an independent cohort. Roughly uniform sequencing depth across donors was assumed in presence/absence analyses, although this assumption may not hold. A later analysis found that HLA-associated TCR beta chains were more clonally expanded and had lower generation probabilities than equally common non-associated chains. The 87-base-pair reads could not distinguish some IMGT-functional V segments, including TRBV6-2 and TRBV6-3, so those segments were excluded. For the cohort, immune exposure information was limited to CMV serostatus. According to a later genetic analysis, donors in an Asian-associated ancestry cluster had fewer N-insertions in productive TCRs than the roughly 670-donor mean. Most TCR sequences were observed very rarely across donors, whereas some public TCRs were present in many individuals. According to the authors, the approach could potentially be generalized to other disease states and immunological phenotypes. Because HLA typing was missing for some donors at each locus, association tests included only the typed subset. A total of fewer than 200 TCR beta chains were listed by the study as associated with cytomegalovirus. In both the original and validation cohorts, the classifier was reported to diagnose cytomegalovirus status with high specificity and sensitivity. In vitro tests confirmed that a few of the cytomegalovirus-associated TCR beta chains recognize cytomegalovirus antigens. The cohort was sequenced for TCR beta chains only, and without alpha or paired-chain data the features that could be detected were limited.

The cohort was made up of about 610 healthy bone marrow donors. At the time of sampling, every cohort member was nominally healthy, though immune exposures that went unrecorded were likely present. The donor was CMV seropositive and was included in the group of 300 or so seropositive cohort members. A peripheral blood sample was provided by each donor, and peripheral blood mononuclear cells were used for TCR beta sequencing. The Qiagen DNeasy Blood Extraction Kit was used to extract genomic DNA from the blood cell samples. Libraries were built with the immunoSEQ multiplex PCR assay. The multiplex PCR relied on a mix of 60 forward primers for TCR Vbeta segments and 13 reverse primers for TCR Jbeta segments. The CDR3 region of rearranged TCR beta genes was amplified from genomic DNA with a multiplex PCR assay. On the Illumina HiSeq System, the amplified TCR beta libraries were sequenced as 87-base-pair reads. Regarding the original processing steps: In a later analysis, approximately 74 million unique TCR beta chains were counted across the 690 or so repertoires, and roughly 10 million of these chains were shared by at least two donors. Raw reads were error-corrected and collapsed into unique sequences by a nearest-neighbor algorithm in which closely related sequences were merged to remove PCR and sequencing errors. Alignment of CDR3 sequences to IMGT reference sequences was used to assign V, D and J gene segments. Each retained sequence needed at least a six-nucleotide match to both a V gene segment and a J gene segment. A rearrangement counted as productive if the CDR3 had no stop codons and remained in frame with V and J, and every other rearrangement counted as non-productive. CDR3 was defined by IMGT convention, running from the second conserved V-encoded cysteine to the conserved J-encoded phenylalanine. The earlier analysis of about 570 of the donors excluded any sequence lacking an unambiguous match to a single V gene segment. An earlier analysis of 500 to 700 of the donors classified V segments as functional when productive rearrangements were above 56.7% and as segregating when the standard deviation between donors was above 5%. A statistical classification framework was built for diagnosing cytomegalovirus status from the catalog of TCR beta chain sequences. A later analysis assigned V and J genes by comparing TCR nucleotide sequences with IMGT/GENE-DB human TR gene sequences. A later analysis assigned CDR3 sequences and most-parsimonious VDJ recombination scenarios with the TCRdist pipeline. In a later analysis, each TCR beta chain was defined by its CDR3 amino acid sequence together with its V-gene family, and reads lacking a unique V-gene family were excluded. To address suspected cross-contamination and a sequencing artifact, a later analysis removed some 620 highly shared, low-generation-probability nucleotide sequences. A later analysis calculated a clonal expansion index for each public chain from normalized within-repertoire ranks of inferred template counts. A later analysis computed generation probabilities with a VDJ recombination model fitted to out-of-frame rearrangements, and checked the results against IGoR. In a later analysis, TCR-TCR, TCR-HLA and TCR-CMV co-occurrence was scored with hypergeometric tests, and a repertoire-size bias correction was applied to TCR pairs. False discovery rates were estimated in a later analysis by permuting HLA or CMV assignments 20 times. In a later analysis, co-occurring TCRs were grouped with DBSCAN, and TCRdist sequence similarity was added when clustering was performed within HLA-allele-positive subsets. Repertoires with fewer than 30,000 or more than 120,000 public chains, plus five repertoires with anomalous nucleotide sharing, were excluded from co-occurrence clustering. The source is immuneACCESS, and TCRdb retained only in-frame sequences with V and J called. Part of the clones is not carried over; for the studies checked, unresolved V genes explain less than half of this, and the remainder is unexplained. V, J and clone size reflect that table, while D and trimming were determined from the DNA. This sample has approximately 130,000 clones in its table, and 75% to 90% of those were observed once. About 6.7% of the sample belongs to the ten largest clones.

The CDR3 measures 13 amino acids from cysteine to phenylalanine. Solely the CDR3 DNA is kept, with 39 bases framed from the first base. The germline V gene yields LGHNA for CDR1 and YNFKEQ for CDR2. The V end gives up 10 bases and the J end 8 bases, leaving 9 bases in the junction not matched to a gene. A word on this clone: This clone's antigen is unknown. Base quality data are lacking; no much larger clone is found one base away.

The chain is assembled from TRBV4-2 and TRBJ1-4, with TRBD1 matching 8 junction bases. The receptor was isolated from a woman in her 30s in good health and CMV-seropositive. The sequenced sample was PBMCs. The CDR3 region has the sequence CAISGGVGEKLFF. The DNA sequence follows: TGTGCCATTTCAGGGGGCGTAGGGGAAAAACTGTTTTTT.